Below are 13 T cell receptor beta chains sequenced from a single sample in a study of blood T cell repertoires in COVID-19. Using immunoSEQ multiplex PCR, the repertoire was profiled, and TCRdb retains in-frame clones only, with some absent. The sample includes roughly 150,000 clones, approximately 88% seen only once; the top ten take approximately 2.8%. Sample: peripheral blood. The receptors derive from a man in his fifties or sixties with acute or convalescent COVID-19.

This clone appeared once. The chain has TRBV7-2 and TRBJ1-3, with D possibly matching TRBD1 (5 bases). The CDR3 is 15 amino acids. Germline lookup yields CDR1 SGHTA and CDR2 FQGNSA. Trimming removed 4 bases from V and 3 bases from J, with 13 bases in between. This CDR3 is CASSSGLLGGNTIYF. CDR3 sequence (DNA): TGTGCCAGCAGCTCAGGGCTTTTGGGTGGAAACACCATATATTTT.

The chain joins TRBV5-1 to TRBJ1-4; 8 nucleotides match TRBD1. Germline V gene lookup returns CDR1 SGHRS and CDR2 YFSETQ. This CDR3 region has 14 residues. Losses at the gene ends were 4 bases for V and 4 bases for J; bases not matched to a gene: 3. The CDR3 is CASSGQGNNEKLFF. Written as DNA, the CDR3 is TGCGCCAGCAGCGGACAGGGAAATAATGAAAAACTGTTTTTT.

The genes are TRBV19 and TRBJ1-5; D possibly corresponds to TRBD1 (6 bases). Germline CDR1 reads LNHDA; CDR2 reads SQIVND (reference sequence). This CDR3 has 14 amino acids. Trimming left V 3 bases short and J 7 bases short, with 13 bases between. The CDR3: CASSIIQGGQPQHF. In DNA form, the CDR3 reads TGTGCCAGTAGTATTATACAGGGTGGGCAGCCCCAGCATTTT. Filled out from reference TRBV19 and TRBJ1-5, the complete variable domain reads DGGITQSPKYLFRKEGQNVTLSCEQNLNHDAMYWYRQDPGQGLRLIYYSQIVNDFQKGDIAEGYSVSREKKESFPLTVTSAQKNPTAFYLCASSIIQGGQPQHFGDGTRLSIL.

The rearrangement links TRBV20-1 to TRBJ1-1; D is unresolved. V gave up 3 bases and J gave up 2 bases, with 7 bases separating them. Germline V lookup: CDR1 DFQATT, CDR2 SNEGSKA (reference sequence). The CDR3 has 12 residues. This chain's CDR3 is CSASGRNTEAFF. The CDR3 DNA reads TGCAGTGCTAGTGGGAGAAACACTGAAGCTTTCTTT.

The chain joins TRBV12-5 to TRBJ2-7; TRBD1 agrees at 10 bases. The CDR3 loop spans 13 amino acids. In germline, CDR1 is LGHNT, CDR2 FRNRAP. V was clipped by 6 bases and J by 5 bases; unmatched bases: 4. The CDR3 region has the DNA TGTGCTAGTGGGCGGGACAGGGGCCACGAGCAGTACTTC. Protein product: CASGRDRGHEQYF.

The rearrangement links TRBV27 to TRBJ2-1, with no clear D. V lost 5 bases to trimming and J lost 6 bases, with 11 bases between them. Per the germline V gene, CDR1 is MNHEY and CDR2 is SMNVEV (reference sequence). There are 13 residues in the CDR3. The CDR3 DNA is TGTGCCAGCAGTAAAATATCAGGCAATGAGCAGTTCTTC. Encoded protein: CASSKISGNEQFF.

The chain employs TRBV5-5 and TRBJ2-7; D perhaps matches TRBD1 (6 bases). V was pared by 3 bases and J by 0 bases, with 13 bases between. The CDR3 covers 15 residues. Germline values: CDR1 SGHKS, CDR2 YYEKEE (reference sequence). The CDR3 loop is CASSSDSRSSYEQYF. For the CDR3, the DNA is TGTGCCAGCAGCTCGGACAGCAGGAGCTCCTACGAGCAGTACTTC.

The chain uses TRBV12-3 or TRBV12-4 and TRBJ1-3, with D possibly TRBD1 on 6 matching bases. The length of the CDR3 is 13 residues. The ends were cut back, 7 bases at V and 9 bases at J, with 16 bases in the middle. This chain's CDR3 is CASKSGGRGTIYF. The CDR3 DNA follows: TGTGCCAGCAAATCCGGTGGCAGGGGCACCATATATTTT.

The chain links TRBV6-5 to TRBJ1-2; 12 nucleotides agree with TRBD1. The V gene's germline CDR1 is MNHEY and CDR2 SVGAGI. CDR3 size: 15 residues. V dropped 5 bases and J dropped 3; count of bases not matched to a gene: 4. The CDR3 DNA is TGTGCCAGCAGTCGCGGGACAGGGGGCTACTATGGCTACACCTTC. Its protein product is CASSRGTGGYYGYTF.

The chain employs TRBV7-9 and TRBJ1-1, with TRBD1 as a possible D gene (5 bases). The CDR3 loop spans 15 amino acids. V was clipped by 1 base and J by 6 bases, with 15 bases between them. The germline V gene encodes CDR1 SEHNR and CDR2 FQNEAQ (reference sequence). The CDR3 here is CASSLVGRDYSEAFF. CDR3 coding DNA: TGTGCCAGCAGCTTAGTCGGCAGGGATTACTCTGAAGCTTTCTTT.

This clone appeared a single time. The CDR3 reads CASSARPQGDNSPLHF. For the CDR3, the DNA is TGTGCCAGCAGCGCCCGACCTCAGGGGGATAATTCACCCCTCCACTTT. V and J are TRBV9 and TRBJ1-6; 7 nucleotides agree with TRBD1. The CDR3 spans 16 residues. Germline V gene sequence: CDR1 SGDLS, CDR2 YYNGEE. V was pared by 3 bases and J by 5 bases, with 8 bases of the junction left unmatched. The full variable domain, in which reference TRBV9 and TRBJ1-6 provide the parts outside the CDR3, is DSGVTQTPKHLITATGQRVTLRCSPRSGDLSVYWYQQSLDQGLQFLIQYYNGEERAKGNILERFSAQQFPDLHSELNLSSLELGDSALYFCASSARPQGDNSPLHFGNGTRLTVT.

The V call is TRBV4-1, the J call TRBJ1-2; 8 bases match TRBD1. Germline loops: CDR1 MGHRA, CDR2 YSYEKL. The CDR3 has 15 amino acids. V lost 4 bases and J lost 2; bases outside the gene matches: 6. Here the CDR3 DNA reads TGCGCCAGCAGCCCTCGGACAGGGTACAACTATGGCTACACCTTC. This encodes CASSPRTGYNYGYTF.

DNA for the CDR3: TGTGCCAGCTGCGAGAATCGGGGCACCGGGGAGCTGTTTTTT. Amino acid sequence: CASCENRGTGELFF. This sequence joins TRBV18 and TRBJ2-2; D might be TRBD2 (5 bases). The CDR3 spans 14 residues. Trimming pared 7 bases from V and 4 bases from J, leaving 13 bases between. Germline CDR1 KGHSH, CDR2 LQKENI.